The T cell receptor beta chain described here comes from a study of human T cells and chemical hapten exposure. TCRdb analysed the RACE reads with MiXCR anew, one entry per CDR3 protein. The sample comprises 300,000 to 350,000 distinct CDR3 sequences, around 7% of which are singletons, and 8.4% rests with the top ten. As for time point: patch test 1, 2 weeks after DPC sensitization. Described treatment: therapeutic diphenylcyclopropenone sensitization with weekly scalp DPC. There are many counts of this clonotype. Trimming took 6 bases from V and 7 from J, leaving 13 bases between them. The CDR3 length is 14 residues. Germline CDR1 SNHLY, CDR2 FYNNEI.

This TCR came from a woman aged 18-29 years with alopecia areata. Some clones in this sample may be carry-over from other donors' samples. This rearrangement joins TRBV2 to TRBJ1-6; D is unclear. The sequences come from whole blood, collected in connection with sensitization to the hapten diphenylcyclopropenone (DPC). CDR3 residues: CASRDRTPNSPLHF. The CDR3 bases are TGTGCCAGCAGGGACCGGACGCCCAATTCACCCCTCCACTTT.